The 16 T cell receptor beta chains below were found in one sample sequenced in a study of beta chain features in type 1 diabetes. Every isolated RNA sample was fully reverse transcribed, so sequencing captured expressed TCRB transcripts. TCRdb's copy holds only in-frame clones and misses some; the assay was immunoSEQ multiplex PCR. The profile shows fewer than 400,000 clones, approximately 8% of them singletons. Sequenced material: central memory CD4+ T cells from blood. The receptors shown here come from a woman aged 18-29 years in good health.

V is TRBV27 and J is TRBJ2-7, with 9 bases identical to TRBD2. CDR3 length: 14 amino acids. CDR1 and CDR2 (germline): MNHEY, SMNVEV (reference sequence). After removal of 6 bases from V and 4 bases from J, the junction contained 7 bases not matched to a gene. The CDR3 DNA reads as TGTGCCAGCAGCAGCTCGCGGGGGGGATACGAGCAGTACTTC. Its translation: CASSSSRGGYEQYF.

This rearrangement joins TRBV27 to TRBJ1-5, with 7 nucleotides matching TRBD1. Germline-derived CDR1 and CDR2 are MNHEY and SMNVEV (reference sequence). J gave up 3 bases and V 5 bases, and 13 bases lay outside the gene matches. This CDR3 spans 17 amino acids. The CDR3 sequence is CASSPSGPTGFNQPQHF. The CDR3 DNA reads as TGTGCCAGCAGTCCGTCGGGGCCGACAGGGTTCAATCAGCCCCAGCATTTT.

Here the CDR3 reads CASSLGGVRNQPQHF. The CDR3 nucleotides are TGTGCCAGCAGCCTAGGGGGGGTTCGGAATCAGCCCCAGCATTTT. V and J are TRBV7-2 and TRBJ1-5; tentative D call: TRBD1 (6 bases). Germline loops: CDR1 SGHTA, CDR2 FQGNSA. V shed 5 bases and J shed 4 bases, with 15 bases lying between them. The CDR3 sequence is 15 residues long.

In this sample, this clone turned up a few times. The chain joins TRBV25-1 to TRBJ2-3; D is uncertain. This CDR3 region has 13 residues. V lost 2 bases and J 2 bases, leaving 5 bases between the germline ends. Germline V gene lookup returns CDR1 MGHDK and CDR2 SYGVNS. Here the CDR3 DNA reads TGTGCCAGCAGTGAAGCGGCCACAGATACGCAGTATTTT. Protein product: CASSEAATDTQYF.

The chain joins TRBV7-6 to TRBJ2-5, with 8 positions matching TRBD1. This CDR3 region has 14 residues. The V gene end was trimmed by 6 bases and the J gene end by 3 bases; junction bases not matched to a gene: 6. Germline values: CDR1 SGHVS, CDR2 FNYEAQ. The CDR3 protein is CASRRGQGEETQYF. CDR3 bases: TGTGCCAGCAGGCGTGGACAGGGCGAAGAGACCCAGTACTTC.

This clone was seen only a few times. The chain is built from TRBV2 and TRBJ2-5; TRBD2 matches at 12 bases. The germline CDR1 and CDR2 sequences are SNHLY and FYNNEI. The CDR3 totals 13 residues. The J segment lost 8 bases and the V segment lost 6 bases, leaving 4 bases of the junction unmatched. The CDR3 nucleotides read TGTGCCAGCAGGGGGACTAGCGGGCGCACCCAGTACTTC. This sequence encodes CASRGTSGRTQYF.

V usage is TRBV6-5 and J usage is TRBJ2-7, with no clear D. CDR1 is MNHEY and CDR2 is SVGAGI in the germline V gene. With 2 bases removed from V and 2 bases from J, the gap between germline ends came to 4 bases. This CDR3 spans 12 amino acids. CDR3 amino acids: CASSYGTYEQYF. CDR3 in DNA: TGTGCCAGCAGTTACGGGACCTACGAGCAGTACTTC.

This clone has at least ten counts. CDR3 DNA: TGTGCCAGCAGGGATATGCAAGAGACCCAGTACTTC. Its protein is CASRDMQETQYF. This rearrangement joins TRBV7-6 to TRBJ2-5; D remains ambiguous. The V end lost 6 bases, the J end lost 2 bases, and 7 bases lay between the germline ends. Germline V gives CDR1 SGHVS, CDR2 FNYEAQ. CDR3 size: 12 residues.

This clone has a handful of counts. This sequence joins TRBV29-1 and TRBJ2-7; 9 nucleotides align to TRBD2. In germline, CDR1 is SQVTM, CDR2 ANQGSEA. Unmatched junction bases numbered 10, after V lost 7 bases and J lost 3 bases. The CDR3 spans 14 residues. The CDR3 DNA reads TGCAGCGGTATAGCGGGAGCCGGGGGCTACGAGCAGTACTTC. Its protein product is CSGIAGAGGYEQYF.

This clone came up a few times. The rearrangement links TRBV4-1 to TRBJ1-3, with D unresolved. This CDR3 has 19 residues. The germline V gene has CDR1 MGHRA and CDR2 YSYEKL. Trimming took off 0 bases at V and 0 bases at J, with 18 bases between the two ends. In DNA form, the CDR3 reads TGCGCCAGCAGCCAAGATATTGCAGCCCATTACTTCTCTGGAAACACCATATATTTT. Translation: CASSQDIAAHYFSGNTIYF.

Concerning this clone itself: The junction departs from the called germline gene at one end, perhaps through a read error. The chain links TRBV7-2 to TRBJ2-7; possible D gene TRBD2, 6 bases. Looked up from germline, CDR1 is SGHTA and CDR2 is FQGNSA. The CDR3 has 16 amino acids. In DNA form, the CDR3 reads TGTGCCAGCAGCTTTCGTCGGGGGTCCCAAGACTACGAGCAGTGCTTC. Translating gives CASSFRRGSQDYEQCF. Based on the CDR3 plus reference TRBV7-2 and TRBJ2-7, the full variable domain is GAGVSQSPSNKVTEKGKDVELRCDPISGHTALYWYRQSLGQGLEFLIYFQGNSAPDKSGLPSDRFSAERTGGSVSTLTIQRTQQEDSAVYLCASSFRRGSQDYEQCFGPGTRLTVT.

The V call is TRBV5-4, the J call TRBJ2-1; D might be TRBD2 (6 bases). This CDR3 contains 14 residues. Trimming pared 4 bases from V and 7 bases from J, leaving 15 bases between. CDR1 is SGHNT, CDR2 YYREEE, per germline (reference sequence). In DNA form, the CDR3 reads TGTGCCAGCAGCATTAGCGGCTTTGGGAATGAGCAGTTCTTC. Translated, it gives CASSISGFGNEQFF.

The chain recombines TRBV14 with TRBJ2-1, with D possibly matching TRBD2 (6 bases). The CDR3 is 15 amino acids. The V end lost 6 bases, the J end lost 0 bases, and 12 bases lay between the germline ends. The germline gives CDR1 SGHDN, CDR2 FVKESK. CDR3 sequence: CASSTRLVSYNEQFF. In nucleotides, the CDR3 is TGTGCCAGCAGTACAAGACTAGTCTCCTACAATGAGCAGTTCTTC.

This chain uses TRBV15 with TRBJ1-4, with D uncertain. CDR3 size: 13 residues. Trimming removed 5 bases from V and 5 bases from J, with 9 bases in between. From germline, CDR1 is LNHNV and CDR2 YYDKDF (reference sequence). The CDR3 is CATSGVWNEKLFF. CDR3 sequence (DNA): TGTGCCACCAGCGGGGTGTGGAATGAAAAACTGTTTTTT.

In its sample, this clone was seen a few times. J is TRBJ2-7 and V is TRBV7-8; possible D gene TRBD2, 5 bases. The CDR3 runs 14 residues. Germline-derived CDR1 and CDR2 are SGHVS and FQNEAQ. Trimming stripped 5 bases from V and 1 base from J, with 12 bases between. In DNA form, the CDR3 reads TGTGCCAGCAGCCGGGATGAGGCGTCCTACGAGCAGTACTTC. This sequence encodes CASSRDEASYEQYF.

In its sample, this clone was seen a few times. The chain links TRBV30 to TRBJ2-2, with D hard to call. The CDR3 totals 13 residues. V was pared by 3 bases and J by 0 bases, with 5 bases between. Germline-derived CDR1 and CDR2 are GTSNPN and SVGIG (reference sequence). CDR3 amino acids: CAWSWPNTGELFF. DNA for the CDR3: TGTGCCTGGAGCTGGCCGAACACCGGGGAGCTGTTTTTT. The complete variable domain, with remaining parts taken from reference TRBV30 and TRBJ2-2, reads SQTIHQWPATLVQPVGSPLSLECTVEGTSNPNLYWYRQAAGRGLQLLFYSVGIGQISSEVPQNLSASRPQDRQFILSSKKLLLSDSGFYLCAWSWPNTGELFFGEGSRLTVL.